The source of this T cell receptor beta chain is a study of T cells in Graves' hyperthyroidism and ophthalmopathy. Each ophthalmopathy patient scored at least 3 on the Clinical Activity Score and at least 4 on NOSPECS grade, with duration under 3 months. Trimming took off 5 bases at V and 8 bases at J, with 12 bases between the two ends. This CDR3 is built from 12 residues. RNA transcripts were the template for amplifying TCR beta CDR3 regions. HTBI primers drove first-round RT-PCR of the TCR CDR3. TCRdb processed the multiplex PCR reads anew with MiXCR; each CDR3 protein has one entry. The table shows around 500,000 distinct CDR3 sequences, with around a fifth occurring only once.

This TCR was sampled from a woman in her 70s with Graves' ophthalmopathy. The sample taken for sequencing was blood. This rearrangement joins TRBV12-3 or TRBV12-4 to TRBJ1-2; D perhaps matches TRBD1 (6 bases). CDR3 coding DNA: TGTGCCAGCAGTGGCCCAGGGGAGGGCTACACCTTC. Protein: CASSGPGEGYTF.